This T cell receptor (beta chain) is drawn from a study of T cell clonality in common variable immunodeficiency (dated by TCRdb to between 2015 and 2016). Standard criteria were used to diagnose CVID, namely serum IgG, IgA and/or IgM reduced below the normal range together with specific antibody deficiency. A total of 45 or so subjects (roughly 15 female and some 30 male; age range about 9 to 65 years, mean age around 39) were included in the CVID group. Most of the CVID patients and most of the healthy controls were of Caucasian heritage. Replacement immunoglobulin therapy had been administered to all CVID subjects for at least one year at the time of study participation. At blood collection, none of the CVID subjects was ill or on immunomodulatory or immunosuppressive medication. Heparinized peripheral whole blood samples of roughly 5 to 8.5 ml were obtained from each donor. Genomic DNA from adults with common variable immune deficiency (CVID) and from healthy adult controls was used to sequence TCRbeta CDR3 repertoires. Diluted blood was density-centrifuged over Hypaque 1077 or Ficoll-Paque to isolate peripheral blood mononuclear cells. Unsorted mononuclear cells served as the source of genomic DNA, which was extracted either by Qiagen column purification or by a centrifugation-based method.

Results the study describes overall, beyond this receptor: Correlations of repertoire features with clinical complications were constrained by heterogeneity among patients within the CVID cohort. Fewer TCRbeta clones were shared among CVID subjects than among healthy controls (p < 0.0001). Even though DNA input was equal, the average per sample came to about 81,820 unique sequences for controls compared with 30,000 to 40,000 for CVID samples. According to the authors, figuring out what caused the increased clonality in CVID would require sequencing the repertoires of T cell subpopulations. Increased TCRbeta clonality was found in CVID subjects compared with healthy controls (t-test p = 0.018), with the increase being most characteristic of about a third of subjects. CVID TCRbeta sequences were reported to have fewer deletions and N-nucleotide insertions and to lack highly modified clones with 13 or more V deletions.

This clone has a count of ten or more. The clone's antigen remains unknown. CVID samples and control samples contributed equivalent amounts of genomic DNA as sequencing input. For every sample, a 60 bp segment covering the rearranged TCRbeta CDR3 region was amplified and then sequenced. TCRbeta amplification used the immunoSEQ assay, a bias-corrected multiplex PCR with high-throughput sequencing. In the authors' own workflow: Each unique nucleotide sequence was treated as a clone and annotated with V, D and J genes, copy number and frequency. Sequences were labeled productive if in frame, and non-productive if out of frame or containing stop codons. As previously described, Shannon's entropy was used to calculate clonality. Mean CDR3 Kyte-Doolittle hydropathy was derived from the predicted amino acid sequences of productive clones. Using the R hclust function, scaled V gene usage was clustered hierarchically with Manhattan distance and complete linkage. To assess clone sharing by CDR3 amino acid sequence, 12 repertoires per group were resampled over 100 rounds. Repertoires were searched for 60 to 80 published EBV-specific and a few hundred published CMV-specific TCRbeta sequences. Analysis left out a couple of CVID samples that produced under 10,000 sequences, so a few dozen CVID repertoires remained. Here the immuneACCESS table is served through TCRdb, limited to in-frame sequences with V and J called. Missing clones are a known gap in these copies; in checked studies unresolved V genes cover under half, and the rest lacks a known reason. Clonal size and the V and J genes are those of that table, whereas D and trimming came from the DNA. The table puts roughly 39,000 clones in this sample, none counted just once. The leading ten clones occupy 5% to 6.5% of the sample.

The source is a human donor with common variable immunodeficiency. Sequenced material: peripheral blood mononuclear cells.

CDR3 DNA (partial): TGTGCCAGCTCACCACCCTCTCCTGGCAATCAGCCC. This encodes CASSPPSPGNQP. The CDR3, in full, reads CASSPPSPGNQPQHF. The chain was built from TRBV18 and TRBJ1-5; no D segment can be confidently identified. The CDR3 end is not reached by the read, which stops 3 residues before it; the germline J gene fills it in. V and J are truncated by 0 bases and 2 bases respectively, leaving an intervening sequence of 8 bases. There are 15 amino acids in the CDR3, from cysteine to phenylalanine inclusive. The CDR3 was read in part: 36 bases, with the frame set at base 1. The germline V gene specifies KGHSH as CDR1 and LQKENI as CDR2.